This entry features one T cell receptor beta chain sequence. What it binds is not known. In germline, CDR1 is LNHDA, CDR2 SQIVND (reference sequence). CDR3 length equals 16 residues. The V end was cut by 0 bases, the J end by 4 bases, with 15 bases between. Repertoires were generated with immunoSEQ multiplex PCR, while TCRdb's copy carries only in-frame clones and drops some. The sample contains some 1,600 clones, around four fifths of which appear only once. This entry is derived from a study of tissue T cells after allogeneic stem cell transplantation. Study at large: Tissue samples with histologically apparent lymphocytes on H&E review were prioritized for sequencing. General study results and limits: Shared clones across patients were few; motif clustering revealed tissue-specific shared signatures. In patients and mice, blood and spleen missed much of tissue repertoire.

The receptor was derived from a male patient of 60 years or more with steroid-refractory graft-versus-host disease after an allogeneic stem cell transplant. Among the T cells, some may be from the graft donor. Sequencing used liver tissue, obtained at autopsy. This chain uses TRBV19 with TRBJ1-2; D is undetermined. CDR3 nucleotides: TGTGCCAGTAGTATAGATCCTACCGGACGGCCCTATGGCTACACCTTC. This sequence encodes CASSIDPTGRPYGYTF.